This T cell receptor (beta chain) was sequenced in a study of control samples from healthy donors and cancer patients. There are 14 residues in the CDR3. The germline CDR1 and CDR2 sequences are SGHTA and FQGTGA. V was clipped by 0 bases and J by 9 bases; unmatched bases: 0. TCRdb's table, derived via immunoSEQ multiplex PCR, lists solely in-frame clones and lacks some. The sample carries roughly 120,000 clones, 75% to 90% recorded once. This TCR came from a woman between 50 and 59 years old with colorectal cancer. Source material: PBMCs. The rearrangement uses TRBV7-3 and TRBJ1-6; 9 positions agree with TRBD1. The CDR3 nucleotides read TGTGCCAGCAGCTTAACGGGACAGGGTTCACCCCTCCACTTT. It yields the protein CASSLTGQGSPLHF.